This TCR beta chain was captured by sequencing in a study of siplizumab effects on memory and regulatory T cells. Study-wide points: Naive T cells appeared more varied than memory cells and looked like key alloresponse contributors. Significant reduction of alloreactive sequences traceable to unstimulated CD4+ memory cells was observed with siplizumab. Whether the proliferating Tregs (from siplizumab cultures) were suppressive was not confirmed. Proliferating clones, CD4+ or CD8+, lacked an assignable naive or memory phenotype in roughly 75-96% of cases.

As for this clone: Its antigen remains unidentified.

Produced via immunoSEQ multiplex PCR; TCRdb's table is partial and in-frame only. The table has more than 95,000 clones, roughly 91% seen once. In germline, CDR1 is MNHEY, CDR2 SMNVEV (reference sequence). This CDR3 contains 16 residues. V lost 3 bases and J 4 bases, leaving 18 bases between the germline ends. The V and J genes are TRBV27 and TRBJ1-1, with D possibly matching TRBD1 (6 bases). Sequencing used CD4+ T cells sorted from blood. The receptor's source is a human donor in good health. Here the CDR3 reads CASSFGGALTATEAFF. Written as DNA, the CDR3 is TGTGCCAGCAGTTTTGGGGGGGCACTTACGGCCACTGAAGCTTTCTTT.